Only a few counts were recorded for the clone carrying this TCR beta chain. Its specificity is not known. The CDR3 sequence is 15 residues long. CDR1 SGDLS and CDR2 YYNGEE come from the germline V gene. V was pared by 0 bases and J by 5 bases, with 5 bases of the junction left unmatched. This entry comes from a study of CD8 T cells in ankylosing spondylitis. Study results and limitations: Blood from ankylosing spondylitis patients appeared to carry a characteristic roughly 8-variant TCR beta motif.

Via MiXCR, TCRdb re-called the 5' RACE reads, giving one row per CDR3 protein. The data contain roughly 400,000 distinct CDR3 sequences, approximately 20% of them singletons. This clonotype was sampled from a male donor with ankylosing spondylitis. The sequenced sample consisted of blood, either unsorted or a sorted T cell fraction (not recorded which). The J gene is TRBJ2-1, the V gene TRBV9; 7 positions match TRBD2. DNA for the CDR3: TGTGCCAGCAGCGTAGTAGCGGGCGGGGACAATGAGCAGTTCTTC. Translated: CASSVVAGGDNEQFF.